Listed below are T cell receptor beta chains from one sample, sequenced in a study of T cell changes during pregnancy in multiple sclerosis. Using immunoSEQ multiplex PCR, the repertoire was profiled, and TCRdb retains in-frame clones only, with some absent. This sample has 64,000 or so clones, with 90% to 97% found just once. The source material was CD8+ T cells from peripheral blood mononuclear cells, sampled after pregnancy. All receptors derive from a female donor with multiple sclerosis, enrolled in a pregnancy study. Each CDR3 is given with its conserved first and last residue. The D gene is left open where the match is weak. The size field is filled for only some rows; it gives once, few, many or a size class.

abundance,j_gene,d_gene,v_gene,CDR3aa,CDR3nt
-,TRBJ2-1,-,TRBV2,CASPMRSGDNEQFF,TGTGCCAGCCCCATGCGCTCGGGGGACAATGAGCAGTTCTTC
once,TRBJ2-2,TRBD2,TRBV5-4,CASRSGDNTGELFF,TGTGCCAGCAGGAGCGGGGACAACACCGGGGAGCTGTTTTTT
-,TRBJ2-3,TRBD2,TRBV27,CASNTPGLATDTQYF,TGTGCCAGCAACACTCCGGGACTAGCAACAGATACGCAGTATTTT
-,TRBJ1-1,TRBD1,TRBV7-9,CASSLEPWTGGETEAFF,TGTGCCAGCAGCTTAGAACCCTGGACAGGGGGCGAGACTGAAGCTTTCTTT
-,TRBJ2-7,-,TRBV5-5,CASSLGTSYLNYEQYF,TGTGCCAGCAGCTTGGGAACTAGCTATTTGAACTACGAGCAGTACTTC
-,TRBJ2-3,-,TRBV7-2,CASSLSVDTQYF,TGTGCCAGCAGCTTATCTGTAGATACGCAGTATTTT
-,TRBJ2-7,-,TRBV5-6,CASSPQGAYEQYF,TGTGCCAGCAGCCCTCAGGGTGCGTACGAGCAGTACTTC
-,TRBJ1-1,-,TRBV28,CASASRGRYTEAFF,TGTGCCAGCGCCTCCAGGGGACGCTACACTGAAGCTTTCTTT
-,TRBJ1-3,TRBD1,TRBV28,CASLSGGWGNTIYF,TGTGCCAGCCTCTCAGGGGGTTGGGGAAACACCATATATTTT
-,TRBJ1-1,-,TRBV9,CASSFGGSGTEAFF,TGTGCCAGCAGCTTTGGGGGGTCGGGCACTGAAGCTTTCTTT
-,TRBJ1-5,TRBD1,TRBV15,CATSRDLGQGVNQPQHF,TGTGCCACCAGCAGAGATCTGGGACAGGGGGTCAATCAGCCCCAGCATTTT
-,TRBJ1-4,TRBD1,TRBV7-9,CASSSGQAGNEKLFF,TGTGCCAGCAGCTCAGGACAGGCGGGTAATGAAAAACTGTTTTTT
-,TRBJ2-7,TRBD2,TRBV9,CASSSSGRDYEQYF,TGTGCCAGCAGCTCTAGCGGGAGGGATTACGAGCAGTACTTC
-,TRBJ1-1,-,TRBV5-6,CASSLPYGMNTEAFF,TGTGCCAGCAGCTTGCCCTATGGTATGAACACTGAAGCTTTCTTT
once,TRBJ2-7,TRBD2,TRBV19,CASRLVAGFDEQYF,TGTGCCAGTAGGTTAGTAGCGGGATTCGACGAGCAGTACTTC
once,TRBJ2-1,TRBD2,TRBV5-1,CASSLAGGIGNEQFF,TGCGCCAGCAGCTTGGCGGGGGGGATAGGAAATGAGCAGTTCTTC
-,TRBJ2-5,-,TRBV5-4,CASSLAGARETQYF,TGTGCCAGCAGCTTAGCAGGGGCTCGAGAGACCCAGTACTTC
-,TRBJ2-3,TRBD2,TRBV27,CASSLGLAGGTDTQYF,TGTGCCAGCAGTTTAGGGCTAGCGGGAGGCACAGATACGCAGTATTTT
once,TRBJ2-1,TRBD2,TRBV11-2,CASSPGGTSGRAYNEQFF,TGTGCCAGCAGCCCGGGAGGAACTAGCGGGAGGGCCTACAATGAGCAGTTCTTC
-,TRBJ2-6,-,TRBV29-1,CSVAVTSGGANVLTF,TGCAGCGTTGCCGTGACTTCGGGTGGGGCCAACGTCCTGACTTTC
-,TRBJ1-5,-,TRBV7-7,CASSSWTDSNQPQHF,TGTGCTAGCAGCTCCTGGACAGATAGCAATCAGCCCCAGCATTTT
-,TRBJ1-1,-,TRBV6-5,CASSYVQGIGEAFF,TGTGCCAGCAGTTACGTACAGGGCATAGGTGAAGCTTTCTTT
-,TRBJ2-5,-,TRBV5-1,CASSLPIPRETQYF,TGCGCCAGCAGCTTACCGATACCGAGGGAGACCCAGTACTTC
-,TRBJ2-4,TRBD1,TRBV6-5,CASSYWGTGGGLQYF,TGTGCCAGCAGTTATTGGGGGACAGGGGGTGGCCTTCAGTACTTC
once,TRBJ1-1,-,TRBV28,CASSLFVGWQANTEAFF,TGTGCCAGCAGTTTATTCGTTGGGTGGCAGGCGAACACTGAAGCTTTCTTT
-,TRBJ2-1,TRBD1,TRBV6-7,CASSYGAGGGEQFF,TGTGCCAGCAGTTACGGAGCAGGGGGCGGTGAGCAGTTCTTC
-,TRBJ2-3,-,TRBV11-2,CASSLGGDTQYF,TGTGCCAGCAGCTTAGGAGGGGATACGCAGTATTTT
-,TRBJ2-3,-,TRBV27,CASSFGDTQYF,TGTGCCAGCAGTTTCGGGGATACGCAGTATTTT